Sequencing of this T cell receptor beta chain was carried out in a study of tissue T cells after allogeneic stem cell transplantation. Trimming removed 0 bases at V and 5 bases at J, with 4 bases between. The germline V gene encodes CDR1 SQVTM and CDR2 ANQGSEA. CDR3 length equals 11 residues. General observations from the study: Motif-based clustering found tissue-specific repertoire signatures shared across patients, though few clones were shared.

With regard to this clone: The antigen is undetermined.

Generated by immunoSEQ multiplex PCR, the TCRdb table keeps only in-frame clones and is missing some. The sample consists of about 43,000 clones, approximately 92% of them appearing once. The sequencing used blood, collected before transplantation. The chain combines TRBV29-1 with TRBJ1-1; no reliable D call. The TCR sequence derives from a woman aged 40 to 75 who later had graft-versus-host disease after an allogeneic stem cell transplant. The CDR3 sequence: CSVEDWTEAFF. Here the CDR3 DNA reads TGCAGCGTTGAAGATTGGACTGAAGCTTTCTTT.